This T cell receptor (beta chain) was captured by sequencing in a study of blood T cell repertoires in COVID-19. TCRdb keeps only in-frame clones here, not all; method: immunoSEQ multiplex PCR. The sample has about 330,000 clones, 70% to 90% seen once. The V and J ends lost 4 bases and 4 bases, in that order; junction bases with no gene match: 4. Germline loops: CDR1 KGHSH, CDR2 LQKENI. The CDR3 runs 15 residues. The sequencing input was peripheral blood. The receptor was isolated from a man aged 18 to 29 who had recovered from COVID-19. The chain recombines TRBV18 with TRBJ1-2; 12 bases are a match to TRBD1. The CDR3 nucleotides are TGTGCCAGCTCACAGGGACAGGGGGCGCTCTATGGCTACACCTTC. Its protein product is CASSQGQGALYGYTF. The full variable domain, completed using reference TRBV18 and TRBJ1-2, is NAGVMQNPRHLVRRRGQEARLRCSPMKGHSHVYWYRQLPEEGLKFMVYLQKENIIDESGMPKERFSAEFPKEGPSILRIQQVVRGDSAAYFCASSQGQGALYGYTFGSGTRLTVV.